These 23 T cell receptor beta chains originate from one sample sequenced in a study of esophageal squamous cell carcinoma tumors. Amplification combined a P20EA primer and a TCR alpha or TCR beta constant-region primer, then a nested second PCR used CA2 or CB2. A polyT18-containing BSL-18E primer started reverse transcription before unbiased adaptor ligation RT-PCR amplified the TCR genes. Using its own MiXCR run on the 5' RACE reads, TCRdb lists one record per CDR3 protein. The table has roughly 5,300 distinct CDR3 sequences, approximately 22% seen once. Sequenced material: tumor tissue. The receptors come from a man aged 50 or older with esophageal squamous cell carcinoma.

The chain links TRBV3-1 to TRBJ1-1; D gene unclear. V was shortened by 3 bases and J by 1 base, with 6 bases between the two germline ends. Per germline, CDR1 LGHDT and CDR2 YNNKEL (reference sequence). The CDR3 consists of 13 residues. As DNA, the CDR3 is TGTGCCAGCAGCCATGGTCCGAACACTGAAGCTTTCTTT. Protein product: CASSHGPNTEAFF. The whole variable domain, remainder taken from reference TRBV3-1 and TRBJ1-1, is DTAVSQTPKYLVTQMGNDKSIKCEQNLGHDTMYWYKQDSKKFLKIMFSYNNKELIINETVPNRFSPKSPDKAHLNLHINSLELGDSAVYFCASSHGPNTEAFFGQGTRLTVV.

Details on this clonotype: The CDR3 carries no conserved terminal phenylalanine or tryptophan, so it likely arises from a read error. V and J are TRBV5-1 and TRBJ2-3; D gene uncertain. Germline loops: CDR1 SGHRS, CDR2 YFSETQ. Trimming removed 0 bases from V and 2 bases from J, with 7 bases in between. The CDR3 totals 14 residues. CDR3 residues: CASSLVRNTDTQYY. CDR3 nucleotide sequence: TGCGCCAGCAGCTTGGTTAGGAACACAGATACGCAGTATTAT.

This clonotype was seen only a few times. The chain couples TRBV7-2 to TRBJ1-2; D unclear. CDR3 length: 16 amino acids. Trimming cost V 3 bases and J 8 bases, with 22 bases left between them. Germline CDR1 is SGHTA and CDR2 is FQGNSA. The CDR3 DNA reads TGTGCCAGCAGCTTTGGTCTACATGGGCTCAGATGGGGCTACACCTTC. Residues: CASSFGLHGLRWGYTF.

The chain uses TRBV4-1 and TRBJ2-7; 11 nucleotides agree with TRBD2. The CDR3 has 16 amino acids. In germline, CDR1 is MGHRA, CDR2 YSYEKL. V lost 0 bases and J lost 1; bases outside the gene matches: 2. This CDR3 reads CASSQDLAGGSYEQYF. CDR3 in DNA: TGCGCCAGCAGCCAAGATCTAGCGGGAGGTTCCTACGAGCAGTACTTC.

Of note for this clonotype: A much larger clone lies a single base off, so this may be a read error. The rearrangement uses TRBV5-6 and TRBJ1-1; 8 bases line up with TRBD1. CDR1 SGHDT and CDR2 YYEEEE come from the germline V gene. The CDR3 is made up of 13 amino acids. The DNA for the CDR3 is TGTGTCAGCAGCTCGACAGGGGTAACTGAAGCTTTCTTT. Translated, it gives CVSSSTGVTEAFF.

This clonotype occurred a few times. V is TRBV29-1 and J is TRBJ2-1; D not resolved. The CDR3 is made up of 14 amino acids. V was clipped by 4 bases and J by 6 bases, with 16 bases between them. CDR1 and CDR2 from the germline V gene are SQVTM and ANQGSEA. The chain's CDR3 is CSVARPGLGNEQFF. In nucleotides, the CDR3 is TGCAGCGTTGCCAGGCCCGGGCTTGGCAATGAGCAGTTCTTC.

The V call is TRBV24-1, the J call TRBJ1-2; D call uncertain. V lost 7 bases and J lost 7, with 15 bases in between. The germline V gene has CDR1 KGHDR and CDR2 SFDVKD. This CDR3 has 13 residues. The CDR3 DNA sequence: TGTGCCACCAGCTCTTCCGGGCTGGGTGGCTACACCTTC. The encoded protein is CATSSSGLGGYTF.

The rearrangement links TRBV20-1 to TRBJ2-1; D may be TRBD1 or TRBD2 (6 bases each). Germline values: CDR1 DFQATT, CDR2 SNEGSKA (reference sequence). CDR3 length: 15 residues. V lost 3 bases to trimming and J lost 2 bases, with 14 bases between them. The CDR3 DNA is TGCAGTGCTAGTTTTTGGGGGGCCCCCTACAATGAGCAGTTCTTC. This sequence encodes CSASFWGAPYNEQFF.

By proportion, this clonotype is medium-sized. The J gene is TRBJ2-7, the V gene TRBV7-6; 8 bases map to TRBD2. The CDR3 sequence is 13 residues long. CDR1 and CDR2 (germline): SGHVS, FNYEAQ. Germline trimming cut 5 bases from V and 3 bases from J; bases unmatched to any gene: 3. CDR3 DNA: TGTGCCAGCAGCCCGCGGGGGGTCTACGAGCAGTACTTC. Encoded protein: CASSPRGVYEQYF.

This chain links TRBV14 with TRBJ2-5; 8 bases map to TRBD2. The junction had 15 bases not matched to a gene; V was cut back by 4 bases and J by 5 bases. From germline, CDR1 is SGHDN and CDR2 FVKESK. This CDR3 is built from 17 residues. The CDR3 spells CASSRWVGTRMRETQYF. DNA of the CDR3: TGTGCCAGCAGCCGATGGGTGGGGACTAGGATGCGTGAGACCCAGTACTTC.

In regard to this clonotype: One base away lies a much larger clone, so this may be a sequencing read error. V gene TRBV7-2 combines with J gene TRBJ2-1; TRBD1 matches 7 bases. Germline CDR1 is SGHTA and CDR2 is FQGNSA. This CDR3 spans 16 amino acids. The junction had 5 bases not matched to a gene; V was cut back by 2 bases and J by 1 base. CDR3 nucleotide sequence: TGTACCAGCAGCTTACGGCCCAGGGGGTCCTACAATGAGCAGTTCTTC. Amino acid sequence: CTSSLRPRGSYNEQFF.

This clonotype was seen repeatedly, ten times or more. This sequence joins TRBV27 and TRBJ2-3; 9 positions agree with TRBD2. V gave up 2 bases and J gave up 6 bases; unmatched junction bases: 12. This CDR3 has 17 amino acids. The germline V gene encodes CDR1 MNHEY and CDR2 SMNVEV (reference sequence). DNA of the CDR3: TGTGCCAGCAGTTTACGGCGGGAGGGCCCTAGCCGCGATACGCAGTATTTT. This translates into CASSLRREGPSRDTQYF.

This chain connects TRBV5-4 to TRBJ2-5, with 10 bases lining up with TRBD2. Germline values: CDR1 SGHNT, CDR2 YYREEE (reference sequence). J gave up 5 bases and V 1 base, and 2 bases lay outside the gene matches. The CDR3 runs 14 residues. CDR3 protein: CASSLSGGAETQYF. CDR3 sequence (DNA): TGTGCCAGCAGCTTGAGCGGGGGGGCCGAGACCCAGTACTTC.

V is TRBV18 and J is TRBJ2-6; D unresolved. CDR1 and CDR2 (germline): KGHSH, LQKENI. There are 14 residues in the CDR3. The ends were cut back, 0 bases at V and 1 base at J, with 1 base in the middle. DNA for the CDR3: TGTGCCAGCTCACCACCGTCTGGGGCCAACGTCCTGACTTTC. As protein: CASSPPSGANVLTF.

To note about this clonotype: A much bigger clone sits one base away, suggesting this may be a read error. The V and J genes are TRBV5-1 and TRBJ2-1; 10 bases are shared with TRBD2. Trimming removed 4 bases from V and 8 bases from J; junction bases left unmatched: 12. This CDR3 is 16 amino acids long. Germline values: CDR1 SGHRS, CDR2 YFSETQ. CDR3 bases: TGCGCCAGCAGCCAAGATTCGGGACTAGCGTCCGATGAGCAGTTCTTC. It translates to CASSQDSGLASDEQFF. Full variable domain (missing parts from reference TRBV5-1 and TRBJ2-1): KAGVTQTPRYLIKTRGQQVTLSCSPISGHRSVSWYQQTPGQGLQFLFEYFSETQRNKGNFPGRFSGRQFSNSRSEMNVSTLELGDSALYLCASSQDSGLASDEQFFGPGTRLTVL.

In its sample, this clonotype ranks as medium-sized. The chain links TRBV7-9 to TRBJ2-5; a weak D match, TRBD2 (5 bases). Germline values: CDR1 SEHNR, CDR2 FQNEAQ (reference sequence). V was clipped by 1 base and J by 3 bases, with 9 bases between them. The CDR3 runs to 14 residues. CDR3 in amino acids: CASSLVGLEETQYF. The CDR3 DNA sequence: TGTGCCAGCAGCTTAGTCGGACTTGAAGAGACCCAGTACTTC.

The chain carries TRBV29-1 and TRBJ1-5; 10 bases map to TRBD1. This CDR3 is 15 amino acids long. Trimming at V came to 4 bases and at J to 6 bases, leaving 9 bases not matched to a gene. Germline CDR1 reads SQVTM; CDR2 reads ANQGSEA. The CDR3 region has the DNA TGCAGCGTTGCCCCCGGGACAGGGGATAGTCAGCCCCAGCATTTT. As protein: CSVAPGTGDSQPQHF. Full variable domain (missing parts from reference TRBV29-1 and TRBJ1-5): SAVISQKPSRDICQRGTSLTIQCQVDSQVTMMFWYRQQPGQSLTLIATANQGSEATYESGFVIDKFPISRPNLTFSTLTVSNMSPEDSSIYLCSVAPGTGDSQPQHFGDGTRLSIL.

This clonotype is labeled as medium-sized. The V gene is TRBV15, the J gene TRBJ2-1, with no clear D. Trimming cost V 3 bases and J 8 bases, with 14 bases left between them. Per germline, CDR1 LNHNV and CDR2 YYDKDF (reference sequence). The CDR3 is 14 residues long. CDR3 loop: CATSSRTQSDEQFF. CDR3 nucleotide sequence: TGTGCCACCAGCAGTAGGACCCAATCGGATGAGCAGTTCTTC.

This clonotype was seen at least ten times. The V call is TRBV19, the J call TRBJ2-3; D is possibly TRBD2 (5 bases). CDR1 is LNHDA and CDR2 is SQIVND in the germline V gene (reference sequence). Trimming took off 9 bases at V and 0 bases at J, with 19 bases between the two ends. The CDR3 is made up of 16 amino acids. The CDR3 loop reads CASSPGLFLSTDTQYF. In DNA form, the CDR3 reads TGTGCCAGCAGTCCTGGACTTTTCCTTAGCACAGATACGCAGTATTTT.

This chain uses TRBV10-3 with TRBJ2-5; D not certain. Trimming removed 2 bases at V and 5 bases at J, with 9 bases between. CDR1 is ENHRY, CDR2 SYGVKD, per germline. The CDR3 consists of 13 residues. The CDR3 DNA sequence: TGTGCCATCAGTGAGCCCCCGGTGGAGACCCAGTACTTC. Amino acids: CAISEPPVETQYF.

The chain couples TRBV11-2 to TRBJ2-7; D is undetermined. V lost 2 bases, J lost 2 bases, and 7 bases lay in between. The germline CDR1 and CDR2 sequences are SGHAT and FQNNGV. CDR3 length: 13 amino acids. The CDR3 reads CASSLSRPYEQYF. CDR3 nucleotide sequence: TGTGCCAGCAGCTTAAGCAGACCCTACGAGCAGTACTTC.

The gene calls are TRBV30 and TRBJ2-1, with 13 bases fitting TRBD2. V lost 3 bases, J lost 4 bases, and 0 bases stayed unmatched. From germline, CDR1 is GTSNPN and CDR2 SVGIG (reference sequence). CDR3 length: 14 amino acids. Here the CDR3 reads CAWRLAGGYNEQFF. CDR3 sequence (DNA): TGTGCCTGGAGACTAGCGGGAGGGTACAATGAGCAGTTCTTC.

The gene calls are TRBV20-1 and TRBJ2-5; D is undetermined. The CDR3 sequence is 15 residues long. Deletions cut 6 bases from V and 4 bases from J, with 21 bases between. Germline lookup yields CDR1 DFQATT and CDR2 SNEGSKA (reference sequence). The CDR3 DNA reads as TGCAGTGCCCCGGCCCGGTTCCAGCCACCAGAGACCCAGTACTTC. This translates into CSAPARFQPPETQYF.